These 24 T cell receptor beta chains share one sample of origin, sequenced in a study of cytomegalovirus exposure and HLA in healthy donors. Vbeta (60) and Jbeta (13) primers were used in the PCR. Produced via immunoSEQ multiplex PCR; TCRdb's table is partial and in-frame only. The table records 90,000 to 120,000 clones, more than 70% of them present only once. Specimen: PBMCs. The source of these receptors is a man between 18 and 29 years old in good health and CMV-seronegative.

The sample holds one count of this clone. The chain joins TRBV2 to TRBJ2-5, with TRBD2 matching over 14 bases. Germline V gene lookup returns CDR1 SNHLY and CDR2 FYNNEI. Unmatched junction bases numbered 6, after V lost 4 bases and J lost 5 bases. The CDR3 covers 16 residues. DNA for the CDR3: TGTGCCAGCAGTGGAAGGACTAGCGGGGGGTTGGAGACCCAGTACTTC. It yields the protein CASSGRTSGGLETQYF.

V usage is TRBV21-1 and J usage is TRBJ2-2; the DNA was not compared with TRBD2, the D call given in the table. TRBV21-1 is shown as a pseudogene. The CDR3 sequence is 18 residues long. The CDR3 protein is CASSKWSGLAKNTGELFF. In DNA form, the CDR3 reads TGTGCCAGCAGCAAATGGTCAGGACTAGCGAAGAACACCGGGGAGCTGTTTTTT.

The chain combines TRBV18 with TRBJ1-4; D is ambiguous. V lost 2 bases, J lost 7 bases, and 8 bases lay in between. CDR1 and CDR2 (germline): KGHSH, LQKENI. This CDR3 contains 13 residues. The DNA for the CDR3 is TGTGCCAGCTCACCAGAGTCAGGTGAAAAACTGTTTTTT. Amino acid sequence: CASSPESGEKLFF.

The DNA for the CDR3 is TGTGCCAGCAGCCGTAACCCGACAGGCCCTGGGAATGAGCAGTTCTTC. As protein: CASSRNPTGPGNEQFF. The V and J genes are TRBV13 and TRBJ2-1; tentatively, D is TRBD1 (6 bases). Per germline, CDR1 PRHDT and CDR2 FYEKMQ (reference sequence). The ends were cut back, 5 bases at V and 7 bases at J, with 21 bases in the middle. The CDR3 contains 16 residues.

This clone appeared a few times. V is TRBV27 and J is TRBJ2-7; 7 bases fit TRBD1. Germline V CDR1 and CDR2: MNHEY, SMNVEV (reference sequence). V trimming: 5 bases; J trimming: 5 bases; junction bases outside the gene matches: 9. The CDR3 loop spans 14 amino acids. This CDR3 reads CASSPQGVLNEQYF. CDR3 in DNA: TGTGCCAGCAGTCCCCAGGGGGTTTTGAACGAGCAGTACTTC.

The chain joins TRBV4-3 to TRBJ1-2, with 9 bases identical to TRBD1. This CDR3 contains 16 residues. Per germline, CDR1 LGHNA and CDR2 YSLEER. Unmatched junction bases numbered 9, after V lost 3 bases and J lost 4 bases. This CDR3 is CASSQAPGQGSYGYTF. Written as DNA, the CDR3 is TGCGCCAGCAGCCAGGCCCCGGGACAGGGAAGCTATGGCTACACCTTC.

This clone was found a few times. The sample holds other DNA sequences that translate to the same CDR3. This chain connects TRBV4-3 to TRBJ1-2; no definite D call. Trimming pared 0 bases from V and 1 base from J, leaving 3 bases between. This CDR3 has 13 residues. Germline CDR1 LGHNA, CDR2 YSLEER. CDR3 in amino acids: CASSQDLNYGYTF. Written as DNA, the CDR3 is TGCGCCAGCAGCCAAGACCTTAACTATGGCTACACCTTC.

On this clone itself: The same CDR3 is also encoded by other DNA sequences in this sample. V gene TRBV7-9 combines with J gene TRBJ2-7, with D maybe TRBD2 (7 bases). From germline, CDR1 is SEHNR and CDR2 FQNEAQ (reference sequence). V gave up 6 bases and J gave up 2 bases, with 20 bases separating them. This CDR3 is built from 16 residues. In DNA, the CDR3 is TGTGCCAGCAGGCTTGGGGGGGCAGGAAGGCCCTACGAGCAGTACTTC. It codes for CASRLGGAGRPYEQYF.

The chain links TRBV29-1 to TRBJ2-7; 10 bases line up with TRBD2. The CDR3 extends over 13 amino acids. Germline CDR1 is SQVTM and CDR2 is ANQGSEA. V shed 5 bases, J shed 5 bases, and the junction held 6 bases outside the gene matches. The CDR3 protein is CSVHTGTSDEQYF. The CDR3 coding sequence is TGCAGCGTTCATACCGGGACTAGCGACGAGCAGTACTTC.

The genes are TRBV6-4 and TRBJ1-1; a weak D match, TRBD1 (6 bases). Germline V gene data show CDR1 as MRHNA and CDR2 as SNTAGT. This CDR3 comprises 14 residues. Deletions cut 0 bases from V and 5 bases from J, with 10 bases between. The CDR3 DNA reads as TGTGCCAGCAGTGACTCAGGTAGGGGGACTGAAGCTTTCTTT. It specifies CASSDSGRGTEAFF.

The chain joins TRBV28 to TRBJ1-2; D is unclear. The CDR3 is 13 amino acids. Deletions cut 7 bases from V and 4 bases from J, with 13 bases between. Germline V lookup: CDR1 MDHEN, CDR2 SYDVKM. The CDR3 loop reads CASIQNSGYGYTF. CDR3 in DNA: TGTGCCAGCATCCAGAACTCGGGCTATGGCTACACCTTC.

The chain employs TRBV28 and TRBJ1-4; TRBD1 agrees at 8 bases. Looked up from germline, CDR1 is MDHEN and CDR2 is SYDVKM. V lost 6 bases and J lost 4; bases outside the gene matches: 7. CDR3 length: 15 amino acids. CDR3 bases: TGTGCCAGCAGACCCCAGGGGGCCCTTAATGAAAAACTGTTTTTT. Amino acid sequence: CASRPQGALNEKLFF. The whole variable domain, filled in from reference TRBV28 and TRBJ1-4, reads DVKVTQSSRYLVKRTGEKVFLECVQDMDHENMFWYRQDPGLGLRLIYFSYDVKMKEKGDIPEGYSVSREKKERFSLILESASTNQTSMYLCASRPQGALNEKLFFGSGTQLSVL.

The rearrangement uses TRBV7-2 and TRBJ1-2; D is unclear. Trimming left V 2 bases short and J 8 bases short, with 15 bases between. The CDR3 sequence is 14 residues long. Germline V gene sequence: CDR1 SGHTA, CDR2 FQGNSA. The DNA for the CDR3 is TGTGCCAGCAGCTTACGGGCAGCGGTGAGCGGCTACACCTTC. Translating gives CASSLRAAVSGYTF.

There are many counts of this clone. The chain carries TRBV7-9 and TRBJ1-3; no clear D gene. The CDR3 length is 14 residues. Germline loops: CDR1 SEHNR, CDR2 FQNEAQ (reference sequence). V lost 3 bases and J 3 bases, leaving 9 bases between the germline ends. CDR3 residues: CASSFLAVGNTIYF. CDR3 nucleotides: TGTGCCAGCAGCTTCCTAGCGGTTGGAAACACCATATATTTT.

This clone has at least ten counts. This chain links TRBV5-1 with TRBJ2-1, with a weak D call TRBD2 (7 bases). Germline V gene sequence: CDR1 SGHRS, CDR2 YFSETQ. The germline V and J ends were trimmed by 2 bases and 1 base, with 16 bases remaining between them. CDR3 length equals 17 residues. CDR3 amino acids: CASSFRGGGSSYNEQFF. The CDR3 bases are TGCGCCAGCAGCTTCCGAGGGGGGGGCAGTTCCTACAATGAGCAGTTCTTC.

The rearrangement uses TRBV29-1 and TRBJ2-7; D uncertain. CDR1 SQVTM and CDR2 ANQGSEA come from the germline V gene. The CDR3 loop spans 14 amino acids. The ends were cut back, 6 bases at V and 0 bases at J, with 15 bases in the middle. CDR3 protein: CSVFDPRSSYEQYF. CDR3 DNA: TGCAGCGTGTTCGATCCGAGGAGCTCCTACGAGCAGTACTTC.

CDR3 bases: TGTGCCAGCAGCCGACCCGGGGGGTTTGGGGCCAACGTCCTGACTTTC. This gives the protein CASSRPGGFGANVLTF. This chain links TRBV28 with TRBJ2-6, with 7 bases that match TRBD2. This CDR3 is 16 amino acids long. Germline assignment: CDR1 MDHEN and CDR2 SYDVKM. The V gene end was trimmed by 6 bases and the J gene end by 3 bases; junction bases not matched to a gene: 8.

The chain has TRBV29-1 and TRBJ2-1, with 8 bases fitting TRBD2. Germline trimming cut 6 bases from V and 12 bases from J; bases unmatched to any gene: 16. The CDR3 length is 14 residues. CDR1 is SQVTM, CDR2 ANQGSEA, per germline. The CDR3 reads CSVAENGGAGGQFF. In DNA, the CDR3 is TGCAGCGTAGCCGAGAACGGGGGGGCCGGGGGGCAGTTCTTC.

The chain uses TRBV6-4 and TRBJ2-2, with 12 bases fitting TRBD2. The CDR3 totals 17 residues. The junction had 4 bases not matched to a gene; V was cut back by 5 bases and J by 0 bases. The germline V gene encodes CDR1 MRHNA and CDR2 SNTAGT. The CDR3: CASSPTSGGANTGELFF. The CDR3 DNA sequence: TGTGCCAGCAGTCCGACTAGCGGGGGAGCGAACACCGGGGAGCTGTTTTTT.

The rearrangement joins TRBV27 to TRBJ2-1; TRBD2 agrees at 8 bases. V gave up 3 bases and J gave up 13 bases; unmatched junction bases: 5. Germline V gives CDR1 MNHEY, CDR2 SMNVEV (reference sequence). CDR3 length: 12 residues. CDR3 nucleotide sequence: TGTGCCAGCAGTTTGGGCGGGGGGACTCAGTTCTTC. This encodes CASSLGGGTQFF.

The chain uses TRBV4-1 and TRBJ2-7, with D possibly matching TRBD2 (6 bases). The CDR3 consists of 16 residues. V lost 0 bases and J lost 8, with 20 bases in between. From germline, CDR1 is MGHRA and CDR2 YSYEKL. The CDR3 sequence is CASSQDSTLAGPKQYF. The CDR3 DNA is TGCGCCAGCAGCCAAGATAGTACACTAGCTGGCCCCAAGCAGTACTTC.

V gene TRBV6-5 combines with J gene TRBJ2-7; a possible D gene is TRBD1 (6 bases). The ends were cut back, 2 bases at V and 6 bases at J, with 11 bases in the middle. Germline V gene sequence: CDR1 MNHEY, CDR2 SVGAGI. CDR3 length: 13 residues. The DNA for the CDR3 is TGTGCCAGCAGTTACACGAACAGGGCCGAGCAGTACTTC. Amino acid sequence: CASSYTNRAEQYF.

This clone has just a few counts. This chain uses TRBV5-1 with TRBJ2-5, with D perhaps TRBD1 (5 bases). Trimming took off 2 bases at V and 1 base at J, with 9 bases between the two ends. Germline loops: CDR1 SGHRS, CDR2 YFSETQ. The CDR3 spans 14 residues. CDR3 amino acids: CASSFQDIQETQYF. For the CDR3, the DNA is TGCGCCAGCAGCTTCCAGGACATCCAAGAGACCCAGTACTTC.

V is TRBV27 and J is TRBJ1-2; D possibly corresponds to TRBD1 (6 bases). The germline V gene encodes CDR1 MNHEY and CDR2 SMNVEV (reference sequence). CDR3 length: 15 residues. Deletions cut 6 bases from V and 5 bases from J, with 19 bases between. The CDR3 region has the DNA TGTGCCAGCAGCCCCGACGGGGGGCGTTTGTATGGCTACACCTTC. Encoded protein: CASSPDGGRLYGYTF.